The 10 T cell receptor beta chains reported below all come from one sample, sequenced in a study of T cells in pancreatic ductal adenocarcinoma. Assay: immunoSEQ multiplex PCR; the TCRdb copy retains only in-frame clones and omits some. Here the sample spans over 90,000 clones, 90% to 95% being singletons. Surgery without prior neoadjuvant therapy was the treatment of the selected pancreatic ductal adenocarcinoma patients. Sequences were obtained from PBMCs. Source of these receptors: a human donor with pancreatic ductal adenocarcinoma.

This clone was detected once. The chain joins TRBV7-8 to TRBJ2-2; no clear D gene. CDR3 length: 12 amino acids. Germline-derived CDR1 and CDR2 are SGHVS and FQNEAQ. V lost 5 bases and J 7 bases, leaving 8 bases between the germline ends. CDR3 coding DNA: TGTGCCAGCAGCCAGGTTGGCGGGGAGCTGTTTTTT. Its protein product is CASSQVGGELFF.

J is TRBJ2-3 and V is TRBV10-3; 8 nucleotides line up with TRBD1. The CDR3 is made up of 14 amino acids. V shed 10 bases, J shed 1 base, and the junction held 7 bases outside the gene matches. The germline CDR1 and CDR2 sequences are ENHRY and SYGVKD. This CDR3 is CATSPGQGTDTQYF. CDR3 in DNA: TGTGCCACCTCTCCGGGACAGGGCACAGATACGCAGTATTTT.

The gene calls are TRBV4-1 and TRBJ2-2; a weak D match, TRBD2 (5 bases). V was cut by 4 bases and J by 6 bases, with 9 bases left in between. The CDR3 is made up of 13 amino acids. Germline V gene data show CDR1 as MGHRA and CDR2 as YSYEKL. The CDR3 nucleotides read TGCGCCAGCAGCCCACGGGGAGCCGGGGAGCTGTTTTTT. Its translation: CASSPRGAGELFF.

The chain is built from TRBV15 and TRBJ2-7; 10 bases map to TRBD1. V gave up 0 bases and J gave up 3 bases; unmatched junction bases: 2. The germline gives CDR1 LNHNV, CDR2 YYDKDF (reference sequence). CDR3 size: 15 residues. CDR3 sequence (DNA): TGTGCCACCAGCAGAGACCGGGACAGGGGCTACGAGCAGTACTTC. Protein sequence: CATSRDRDRGYEQYF.

The DNA for the CDR3 is TGTGCCAGCAGTTTATCCGGACAGGGGGGCAATCAGCCCCAGCATTTT. It yields the protein CASSLSGQGGNQPQHF. The chain links TRBV28 to TRBJ1-5; 10 bases align to TRBD1. The J segment lost 2 bases and the V segment lost 1 base, leaving 2 bases of the junction unmatched. CDR3 length: 16 amino acids. Germline lookup yields CDR1 MDHEN and CDR2 SYDVKM.

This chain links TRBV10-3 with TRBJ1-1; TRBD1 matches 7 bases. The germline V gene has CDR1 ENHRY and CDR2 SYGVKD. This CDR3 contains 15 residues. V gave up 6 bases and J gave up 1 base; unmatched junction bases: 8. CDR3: CAISPGQRPNTEAFF. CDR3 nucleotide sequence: TGTGCCATCAGCCCGGGACAGAGACCGAACACTGAAGCTTTCTTT.

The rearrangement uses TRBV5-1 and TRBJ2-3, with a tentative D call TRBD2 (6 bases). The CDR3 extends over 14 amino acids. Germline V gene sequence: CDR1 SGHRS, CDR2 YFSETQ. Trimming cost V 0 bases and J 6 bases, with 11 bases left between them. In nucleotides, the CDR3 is TGCGCCAGCAGCTTGGGGCTAGCGTGGGATACGCAGTATTTT. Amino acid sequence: CASSLGLAWDTQYF.

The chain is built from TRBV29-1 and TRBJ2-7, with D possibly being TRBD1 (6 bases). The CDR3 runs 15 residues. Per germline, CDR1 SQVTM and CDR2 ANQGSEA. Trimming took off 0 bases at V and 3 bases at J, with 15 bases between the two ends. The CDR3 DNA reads TGCAGCGTTGAAGATAGGGGGAACGGATACTACGAGCAGTACTTC. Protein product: CSVEDRGNGYYEQYF.

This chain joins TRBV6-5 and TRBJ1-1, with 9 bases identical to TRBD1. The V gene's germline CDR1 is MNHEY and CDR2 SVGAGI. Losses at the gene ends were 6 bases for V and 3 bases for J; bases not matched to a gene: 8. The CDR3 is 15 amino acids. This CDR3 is CASRRVGTGHTEAFF. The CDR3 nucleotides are TGTGCCAGCAGGCGGGTCGGGACAGGGCACACTGAAGCTTTCTTT.

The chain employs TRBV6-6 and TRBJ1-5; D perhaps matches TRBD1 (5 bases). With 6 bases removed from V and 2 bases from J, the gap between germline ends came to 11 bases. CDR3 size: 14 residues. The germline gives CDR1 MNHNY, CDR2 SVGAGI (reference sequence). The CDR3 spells CASSPAGGNQPQHF. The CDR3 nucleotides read TGTGCCAGCAGCCCAGCGGGGGGCAATCAGCCCCAGCATTTT.